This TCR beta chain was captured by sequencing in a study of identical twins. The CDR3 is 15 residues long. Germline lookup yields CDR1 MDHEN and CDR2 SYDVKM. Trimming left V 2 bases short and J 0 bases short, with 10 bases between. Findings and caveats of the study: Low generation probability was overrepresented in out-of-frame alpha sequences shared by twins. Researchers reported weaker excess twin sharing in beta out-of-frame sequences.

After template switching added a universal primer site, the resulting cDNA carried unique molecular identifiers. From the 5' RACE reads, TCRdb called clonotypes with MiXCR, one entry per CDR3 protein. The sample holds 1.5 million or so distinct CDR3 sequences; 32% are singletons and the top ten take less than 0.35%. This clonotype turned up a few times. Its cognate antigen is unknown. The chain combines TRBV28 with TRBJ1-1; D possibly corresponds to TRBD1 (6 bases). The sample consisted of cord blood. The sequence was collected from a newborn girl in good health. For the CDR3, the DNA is TGTGCCAGCAGTTTAGGACAGTTCATGAACACTGAAGCTTTCTTT. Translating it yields CASSLGQFMNTEAFF.